A selection of T cell receptor beta chains follows, all from one sample in a study of CD8 T cells in ankylosing spondylitis. TCRdb independently ran MiXCR on the 5' RACE reads; one entry per CDR3 protein. The sample lists about 390,000 distinct CDR3 sequences; around 20% were seen once. Sequenced material: blood, either unsorted or a sorted T cell fraction (not recorded which). The receptor source for this set is a male donor with ankylosing spondylitis. Both conserved end residues are part of each CDR3. D genes are given only for firm matches. Not all rows give a size; the values are once, few, many and, for expanded clones, a class.

TRBJ1-1,few,TRBV30,TRBD1,TGTGCCTGTACAGACAGGGTAGGTGAAGCTTTCTTT,CACTDRVGEAFF
TRBJ2-1,.,TRBV6-1,.,TGTGCCAGCAGCGACTGGCGGGGCTGGGACAATGAGCAGTTCTTC,CASSDWRGWDNEQFF
TRBJ2-1,.,TRBV29-1,.,TGCAGCGTTGAGGGGGCCGGGCAGTTCTTC,CSVEGAGQFF
TRBJ1-1,many,TRBV9,.,TGTGCCAGCAGCGTTACAGGGAACACTGAAGCTTTCTTT,CASSVTGNTEAFF
TRBJ2-3,.,TRBV7-2,TRBD2,TGTGCCAGCAGCATAACTAGCGTTCCAGATACGCAGTATTTT,CASSITSVPDTQYF
TRBJ1-2,.,TRBV27,.,TGTGCCAGCAGTTTGATTACCCGTGGATATGGCTACACCTTC,CASSLITRGYGYTF
TRBJ2-2,few,TRBV3-1,TRBD2,TGTGCCAGCAGTGAGGGACTAGCGGGAGGGCCGCGCACCGGGGAGCTGTTTTTT,CASSEGLAGGPRTGELFF
TRBJ2-2,.,TRBV6-1,.,TGTGCCAGCGGAAGGTCAGCCACCGGGGAGCTGTTTTTT,CASGRSATGELFF
TRBJ1-1,.,TRBV3-1,.,TGTGCCAGCAGCCGGGGGAAGGCTGAAGCTTTCTTT,CASSRGKAEAFF
TRBJ1-1,few,TRBV27,.,TGTGCCAGCAGTTTATCGGCGGCGCGACAGGCCGAAGCTTTCTTT,CASSLSAARQAEAFF
TRBJ2-1,once,TRBV7-3,TRBD2,TGTGCCAGCAGCTCAGGACTAGCGGACAATGAGCAGTTCTTC,CASSSGLADNEQFF
TRBJ2-7,few,TRBV5-6,TRBD1,TGTGCCAGCAGCTTGGGGGGCTGGACAGGAGACTCCTACGAGCAGTACTTC,CASSLGGWTGDSYEQYF
TRBJ1-2,.,TRBV27,.,TGTGCCAGCAGTTTATATGGCGTTGGTCGAGGCTACACCTTC,CASSLYGVGRGYTF
TRBJ1-1,.,TRBV11-1,.,TGTGCCAGCAGCTTAGACCGGGGTCGAGCTGAAGCTTTCTTT,CASSLDRGRAEAFF
TRBJ1-2,.,TRBV29-1,.,TGCAGCGTTTCTAGCGGACCTTATGGCTACACCTTC,CSVSSGPYGYTF
TRBJ2-2,few,TRBV5-1,TRBD2,TGCGCCAGCAGCCCGAGGGCTAGCGGAAACACCGGGGAGCTGTTTTTT,CASSPRASGNTGELFF
TRBJ2-2,.,TRBV7-2,TRBD2,TGTGCCAGCAGCCCGAGGGCGGGGAGGGCCGGGGAGCTGTTTTTT,CASSPRAGRAGELFF
TRBJ2-1,few,TRBV11-3,.,TGTGCCAGCAGAATCCAGGGTATTGGGGAGCAGTTCTTC,CASRIQGIGEQFF
TRBJ1-1,.,TRBV4-3,.,TGCGCCAGCAGCCAAGATTGGGTGCCAGAGTACACTGAAGCTTTCTTT,CASSQDWVPEYTEAFF
TRBJ2-7,.,TRBV7-2,TRBD1,TGTGCCAGCAGCCCTCTGGGACAGAGCTACGAGCAGTACTTC,CASSPLGQSYEQYF
TRBJ1-1,.,TRBV10-2,.,TGCGCCAGCAGTGAGCTGCTGCCCAGAGGGGGGAACACTGAAGCTTTCTTT,CASSELLPRGGNTEAFF
TRBJ2-2,few,TRBV7-3,.,TGTGCCAGCAGCTTAGGTCCTAGCGACAACACCGGGGAGCTGTTTTTT,CASSLGPSDNTGELFF
TRBJ2-7,.,TRBV20-1,TRBD2,TGCAGTGCTAGTTTAGCGGGAACCTACGAGCAGTACTTC,CSASLAGTYEQYF
TRBJ2-1,many,TRBV5-1,.,TGCGCCAGCAGCTTACGCTTCGCCGGCGATGAGCAGTTCTTC,CASSLRFAGDEQFF
TRBJ2-5,.,TRBV7-7,.,TGTGCCAGCAGCTTGGCTAGCTGGCAAGAGACCCAGTACTTC,CASSLASWQETQYF
TRBJ2-7,.,TRBV29-1,.,TGCAGCGTTGCTACAGGGTCGGAGGAGCAGTACTTC,CSVATGSEEQYF